The subject of this entry is one T cell receptor beta chain. Living in under 30 US areas, the participants were between roughly 18 and 95 years of age. Membership in each cohort depended on participant-reported clinical history. Among Cohort 3 donors, those recovered had two negative PCRs, clearance, or symptom resolution. Germline loops: CDR1 SGHVS, CDR2 FNYEAQ. The CDR3 totals 15 residues. Trimming took 2 bases from V and 1 from J, leaving 11 bases between them. This sample stems from a study of blood T cell repertoires in COVID-19. Per the original data handling: By means of reference gene primer amplification, nucleated cell counts were estimated. The protocol was immunoSEQ multiplex PCR, while the TCRdb copy is restricted to in-frame clones and leaves out a portion. The DNA gave D and trimming, while V, J and clone size come from that table. This sample yields 200,000 to 250,000 clones, of which about 84% are seen a single time; 1.8% belongs to the top ten.

V is TRBV7-6 and J is TRBJ1-1, with D maybe TRBD1 (6 bases). The TCR originated in a man between 60 and 70 years old who had recovered from COVID-19. The sequenced material came from PBMCs or T cells enriched from blood (not recorded which). The CDR3 DNA follows: TGTGCCAGCAGCTTAATGGCCAGGGGGAACACTGAAGCTTTCTTT. This encodes CASSLMARGNTEAFF.